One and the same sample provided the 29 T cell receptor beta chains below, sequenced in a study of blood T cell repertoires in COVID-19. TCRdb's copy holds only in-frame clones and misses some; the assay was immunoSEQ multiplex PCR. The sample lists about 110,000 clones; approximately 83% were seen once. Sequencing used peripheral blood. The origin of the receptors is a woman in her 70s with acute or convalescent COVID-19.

The CDR3 nucleotides read TGCGCCAGCAGCCTTCGGACAGGGGATACCGGGGAGCTGTTTTTT. Protein: CASSLRTGDTGELFF. The chain employs TRBV5-1 and TRBJ2-2, with TRBD1 matching over 9 bases. Germline-derived CDR1 and CDR2 are SGHRS and YFSETQ. V shed 4 bases and J 5 bases; nucleotides not matched to a gene: 6. This CDR3 contains 15 residues.

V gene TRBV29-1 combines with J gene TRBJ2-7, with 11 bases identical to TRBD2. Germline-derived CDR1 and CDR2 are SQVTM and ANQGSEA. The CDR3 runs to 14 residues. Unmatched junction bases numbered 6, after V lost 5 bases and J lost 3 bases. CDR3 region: CSVSFGTSGYEQYF. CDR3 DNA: TGCAGCGTTAGTTTCGGGACTAGCGGCTACGAGCAGTACTTC.

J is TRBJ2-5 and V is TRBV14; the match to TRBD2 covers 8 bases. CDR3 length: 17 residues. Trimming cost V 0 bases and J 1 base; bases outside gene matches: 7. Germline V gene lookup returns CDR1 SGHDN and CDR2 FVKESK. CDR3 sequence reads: CASSQDRQLAVQETQYF. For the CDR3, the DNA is TGTGCCAGCAGCCAAGATAGGCAACTAGCGGTCCAAGAGACCCAGTACTTC.

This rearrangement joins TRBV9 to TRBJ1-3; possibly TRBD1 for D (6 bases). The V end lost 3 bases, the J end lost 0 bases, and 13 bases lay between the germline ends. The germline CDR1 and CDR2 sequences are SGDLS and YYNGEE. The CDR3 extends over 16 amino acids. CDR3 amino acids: CASSARDTDSGNTIYF. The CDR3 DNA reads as TGTGCCAGCAGCGCCCGGGACACTGACTCTGGAAACACCATATATTTT.

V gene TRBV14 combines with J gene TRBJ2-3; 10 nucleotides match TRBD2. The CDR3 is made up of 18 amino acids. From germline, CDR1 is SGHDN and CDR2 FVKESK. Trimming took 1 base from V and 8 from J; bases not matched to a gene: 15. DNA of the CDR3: TGTGCCAGCAGCCAAGCCCCTAGCGGGGGCCGGGCTCGGGGTACGCAGTATTTT. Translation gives CASSQAPSGGRARGTQYF.

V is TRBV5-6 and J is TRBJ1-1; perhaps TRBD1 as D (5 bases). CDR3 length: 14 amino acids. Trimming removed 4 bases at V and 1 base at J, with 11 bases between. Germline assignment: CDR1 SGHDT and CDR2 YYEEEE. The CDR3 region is CASSRAGRNTEAFF. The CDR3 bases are TGTGCCAGCAGCCGCGCGGGACGGAACACTGAAGCTTTCTTT.

CDR3 protein: CASSRDRGSNQPQHF. CDR3 bases: TGTGCCAGCAGTAGGGACAGGGGTAGCAATCAGCCCCAGCATTTT. V gene TRBV7-2 combines with J gene TRBJ1-5; 10 bases map to TRBD1. The V segment lost 6 bases and the J segment 0 bases; nucleotides outside the gene matches: 2. The CDR3 extends over 15 amino acids. Germline assignment: CDR1 SGHTA and CDR2 FQGNSA.

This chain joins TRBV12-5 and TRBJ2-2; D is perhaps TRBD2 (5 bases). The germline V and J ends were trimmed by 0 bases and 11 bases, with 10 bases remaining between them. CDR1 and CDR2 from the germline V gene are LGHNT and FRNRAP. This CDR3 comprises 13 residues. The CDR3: CASGLVGRYELFF. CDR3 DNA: TGTGCTAGTGGTTTGGTAGGGAGATATGAGCTGTTTTTT.

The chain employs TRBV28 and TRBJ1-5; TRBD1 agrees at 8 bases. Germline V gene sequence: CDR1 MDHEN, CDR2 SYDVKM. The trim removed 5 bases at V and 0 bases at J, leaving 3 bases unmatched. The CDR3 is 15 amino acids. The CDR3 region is CASSLTGDSNQPQHF. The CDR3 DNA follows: TGTGCCAGCAGTCTGACAGGGGATAGCAATCAGCCCCAGCATTTT.

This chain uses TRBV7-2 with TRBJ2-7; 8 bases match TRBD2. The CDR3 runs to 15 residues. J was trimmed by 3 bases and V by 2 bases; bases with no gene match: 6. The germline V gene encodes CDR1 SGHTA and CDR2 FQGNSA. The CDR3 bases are TGTGCCAGCAGCTTAACGTCCGCGGGAGGCTACGAGCAGTACGTC. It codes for CASSLTSAGGYEQYV.

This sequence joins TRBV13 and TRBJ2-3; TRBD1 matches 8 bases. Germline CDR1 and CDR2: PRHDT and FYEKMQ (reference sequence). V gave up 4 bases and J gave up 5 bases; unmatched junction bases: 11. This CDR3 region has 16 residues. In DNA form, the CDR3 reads TGTGCCAGCAGCTCAGGGGGCAGGTTGCACAGAGATACGCAGTATTTT. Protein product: CASSSGGRLHRDTQYF.

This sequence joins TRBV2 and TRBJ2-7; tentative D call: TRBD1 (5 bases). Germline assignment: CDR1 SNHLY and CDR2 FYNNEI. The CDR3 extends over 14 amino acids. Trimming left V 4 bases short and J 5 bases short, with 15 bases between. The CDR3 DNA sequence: TGTGCCAGCAGTGTTCAGGGCCGAATCCACGAGCAGTACTTC. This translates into CASSVQGRIHEQYF. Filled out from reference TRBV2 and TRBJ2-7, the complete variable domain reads EPEVTQTPSHQVTQMGQEVILRCVPISNHLYFYWYRQILGQKVEFLVSFYNNEISEKSEIFDDQFSVERPDGSNFTLKIRSTKLEDSAMYFCASSVQGRIHEQYFGPGTRLTVT.

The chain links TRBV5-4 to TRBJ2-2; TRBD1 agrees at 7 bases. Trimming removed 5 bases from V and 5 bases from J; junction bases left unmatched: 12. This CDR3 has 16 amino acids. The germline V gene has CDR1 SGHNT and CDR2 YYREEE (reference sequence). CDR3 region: CASSSPDRTQTGELFF. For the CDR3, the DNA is TGTGCCAGCAGTTCGCCGGACAGGACGCAGACCGGGGAGCTGTTTTTT.

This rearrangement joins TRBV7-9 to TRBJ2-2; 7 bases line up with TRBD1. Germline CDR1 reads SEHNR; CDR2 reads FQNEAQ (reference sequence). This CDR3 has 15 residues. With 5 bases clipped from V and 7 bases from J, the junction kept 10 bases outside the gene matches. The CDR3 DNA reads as TGTGCCAGCAGCCCTCGACAGGGTACAGGCGGGGAGCTGTTTTTT. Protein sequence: CASSPRQGTGGELFF.

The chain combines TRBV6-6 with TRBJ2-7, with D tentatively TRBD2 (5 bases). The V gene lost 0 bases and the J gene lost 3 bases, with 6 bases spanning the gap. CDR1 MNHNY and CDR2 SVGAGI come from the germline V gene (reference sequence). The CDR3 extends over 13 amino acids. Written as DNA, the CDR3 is TGTGCCAGCAGTTACTCGGGGAGCTACGAGCAGTACTTC. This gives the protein CASSYSGSYEQYF.

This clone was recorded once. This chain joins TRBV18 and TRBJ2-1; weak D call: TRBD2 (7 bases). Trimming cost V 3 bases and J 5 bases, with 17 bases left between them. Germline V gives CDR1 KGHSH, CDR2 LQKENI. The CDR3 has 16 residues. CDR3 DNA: TGTGCCAGCTCACCTCAGAAGGGGGGGGTTAACAATGAGCAGTTCTTC. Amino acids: CASSPQKGGVNNEQFF.

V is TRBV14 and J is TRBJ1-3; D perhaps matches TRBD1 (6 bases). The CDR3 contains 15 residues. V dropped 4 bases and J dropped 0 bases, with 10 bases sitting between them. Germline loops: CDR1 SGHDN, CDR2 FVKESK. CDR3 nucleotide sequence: TGTGCCAGCAGCCTCCAGGGGATCTCTGGAAACACCATATATTTT. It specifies CASSLQGISGNTIYF. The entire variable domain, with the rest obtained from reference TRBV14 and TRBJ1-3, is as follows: EAGVTQFPSHSVIEKGQTVTLRCDPISGHDNLYWYRRVMGKEIKFLLHFVKESKQDESGMPNNRFLAERTGGTYSTLKVQPAELEDSGVYFCASSLQGISGNTIYFGEGSWLTVV.

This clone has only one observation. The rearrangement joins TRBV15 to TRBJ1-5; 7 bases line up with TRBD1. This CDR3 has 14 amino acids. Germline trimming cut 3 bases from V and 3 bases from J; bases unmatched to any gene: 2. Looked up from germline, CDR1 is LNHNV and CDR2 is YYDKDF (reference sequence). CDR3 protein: CATSRGTDNQPQHF. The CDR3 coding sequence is TGTGCCACCAGCAGGGGGACAGACAATCAGCCCCAGCATTTT.

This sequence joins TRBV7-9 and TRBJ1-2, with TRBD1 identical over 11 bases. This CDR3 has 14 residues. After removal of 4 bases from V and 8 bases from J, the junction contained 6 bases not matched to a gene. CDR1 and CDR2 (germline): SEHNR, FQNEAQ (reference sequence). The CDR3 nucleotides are TGTGCCAGCAGCTGGACAGGGGGCACGGAGGGCTACACCTTC. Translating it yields CASSWTGGTEGYTF.

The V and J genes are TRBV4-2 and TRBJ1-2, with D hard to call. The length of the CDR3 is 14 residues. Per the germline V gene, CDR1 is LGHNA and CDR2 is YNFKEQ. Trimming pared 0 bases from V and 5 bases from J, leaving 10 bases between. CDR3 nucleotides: TGTGCCAGCAGCCAAGAGGAGGTTGGGTATGGCTACACCTTC. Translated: CASSQEEVGYGYTF.

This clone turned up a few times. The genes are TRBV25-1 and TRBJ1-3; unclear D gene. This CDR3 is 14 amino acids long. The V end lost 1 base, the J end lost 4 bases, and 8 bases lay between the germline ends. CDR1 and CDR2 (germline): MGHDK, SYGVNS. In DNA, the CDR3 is TGTGCCAGCAGTGAATGGCCGATAGGAAACACCATATATTTT. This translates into CASSEWPIGNTIYF.

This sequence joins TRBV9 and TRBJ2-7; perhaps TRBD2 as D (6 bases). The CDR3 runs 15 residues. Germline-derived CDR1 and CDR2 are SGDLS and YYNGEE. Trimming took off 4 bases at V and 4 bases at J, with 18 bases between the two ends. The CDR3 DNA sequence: TGTGCCAGCAGCCCTGGAGGGGCTAGCGAGTACGAGCAGTACTTC. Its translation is CASSPGGASEYEQYF.

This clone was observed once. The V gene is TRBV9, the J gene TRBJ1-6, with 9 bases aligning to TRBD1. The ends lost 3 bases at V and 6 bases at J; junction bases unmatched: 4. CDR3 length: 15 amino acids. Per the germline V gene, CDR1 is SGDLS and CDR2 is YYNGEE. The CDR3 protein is CASSAQGAGNSPLHF. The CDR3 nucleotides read TGTGCCAGCAGCGCACAGGGGGCGGGTAATTCACCCCTCCACTTT.

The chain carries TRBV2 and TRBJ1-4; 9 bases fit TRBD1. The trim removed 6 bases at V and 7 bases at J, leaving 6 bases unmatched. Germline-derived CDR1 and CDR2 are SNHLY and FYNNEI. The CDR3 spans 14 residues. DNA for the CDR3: TGTGCCAGCAGGGGGACAGGGAAGGGTGAAAAACTGTTTTTT. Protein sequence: CASRGTGKGEKLFF.

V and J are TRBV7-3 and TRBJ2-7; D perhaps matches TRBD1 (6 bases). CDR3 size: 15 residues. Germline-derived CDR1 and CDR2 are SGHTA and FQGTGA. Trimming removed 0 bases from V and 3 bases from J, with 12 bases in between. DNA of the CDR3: TGTGCCAGCAGCTTAACCCCGACAGGAGGCTACGAGCAGTACTTC. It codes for CASSLTPTGGYEQYF.

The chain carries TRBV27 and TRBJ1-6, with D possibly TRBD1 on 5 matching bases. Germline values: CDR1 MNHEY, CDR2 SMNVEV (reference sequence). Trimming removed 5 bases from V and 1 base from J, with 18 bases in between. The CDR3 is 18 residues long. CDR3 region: CASSTGLQASSYNSPLHF. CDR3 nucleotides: TGTGCCAGCAGTACGGGTCTACAGGCCAGTTCCTATAATTCACCCCTCCACTTT.

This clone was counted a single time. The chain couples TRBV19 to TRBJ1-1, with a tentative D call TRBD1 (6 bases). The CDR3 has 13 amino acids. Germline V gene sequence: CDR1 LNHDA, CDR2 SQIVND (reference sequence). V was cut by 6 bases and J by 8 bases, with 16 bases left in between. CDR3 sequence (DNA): TGTGCCAGTAGCCGAGAGGGGCAGGGGGAAGCTTTCTTT. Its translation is CASSREGQGEAFF. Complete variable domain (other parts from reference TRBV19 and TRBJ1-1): DGGITQSPKYLFRKEGQNVTLSCEQNLNHDAMYWYRQDPGQGLRLIYYSQIVNDFQKGDIAEGYSVSREKKESFPLTVTSAQKNPTAFYLCASSREGQGEAFFGQGTRLTVV.

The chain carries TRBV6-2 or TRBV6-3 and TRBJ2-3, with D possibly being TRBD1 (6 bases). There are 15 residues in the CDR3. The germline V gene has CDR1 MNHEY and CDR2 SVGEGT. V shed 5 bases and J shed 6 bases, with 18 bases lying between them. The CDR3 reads CASSGGRGTSDTQYF. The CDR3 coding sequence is TGTGCCAGCAGTGGGGGCCGTGGGACGTCGGATACGCAGTATTTT.

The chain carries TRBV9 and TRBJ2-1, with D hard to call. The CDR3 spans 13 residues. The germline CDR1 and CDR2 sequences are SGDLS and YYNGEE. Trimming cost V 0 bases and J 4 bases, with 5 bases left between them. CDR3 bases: TGTGCCAGCAGCGTAGATCTGTACAATGAGCAGTTCTTC. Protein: CASSVDLYNEQFF.